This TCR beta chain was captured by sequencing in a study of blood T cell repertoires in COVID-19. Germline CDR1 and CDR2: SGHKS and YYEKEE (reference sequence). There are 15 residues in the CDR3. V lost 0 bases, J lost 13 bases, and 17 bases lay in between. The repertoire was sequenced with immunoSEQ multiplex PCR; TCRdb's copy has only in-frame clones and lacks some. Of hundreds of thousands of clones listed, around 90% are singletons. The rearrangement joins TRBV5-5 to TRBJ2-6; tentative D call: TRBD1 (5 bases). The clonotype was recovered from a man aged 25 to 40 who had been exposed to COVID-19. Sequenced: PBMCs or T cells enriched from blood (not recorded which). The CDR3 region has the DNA TGTGCCAGCAGCTTGGGTCCCGAGACAGTCTCTGTCCTGACTTTC. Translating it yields CASSLGPETVSVLTF.